This TCR beta chain is drawn from a study of siplizumab effects on memory and regulatory T cells. Study findings and constraints: The study did not confirm that proliferating Tregs from siplizumab cultures were suppressive. Alloreactive sequences traceable to unstimulated CD4+ memory cells were significantly reduced by siplizumab. Where siplizumab was present, mappable alloreactive CD4+ clones averaged roughly 72% Treg-derived, compared with 25% to 30% in controls.

Assays examined about 100,000 TCR templates per sample. This table comes from immunoSEQ multiplex PCR, and its TCRdb copy is limited to in-frame clones, with some not included. Among some 100,000 clones listed, roughly 94% were seen once. With respect to this clone: Antigen unknown.

The CDR3 length is 16 residues. V dropped 3 bases and J dropped 0 bases, with 12 bases sitting between them. Looked up from germline, CDR1 is SGHAT and CDR2 is FQNNGV. The V gene is TRBV11-2, the J gene TRBJ2-1; no clear D. The receptor comes from a human donor in good health. Sequencing used Tregs sorted from blood. In DNA form, the CDR3 reads TGTGCCAGCAGCTTTCTGAGGCAAAGCTCCTACAATGAGCAGTTCTTC. As protein: CASSFLRQSSYNEQFF.